A single sample gave rise to the 25 T cell receptor beta chains below, sequenced in a study of response to subunit inactivated influenza vaccine. Via MiXCR, TCRdb re-called the RT-PCR reads, giving one row per CDR3 protein. The sample shows approximately 480,000 distinct CDR3 sequences, about a tenth of them seen only once. Sequencing used PBMCs from blood, obtained about 6 weeks after vaccination. The receptors stem from a man aged 45-65 years who received an inactivated influenza vaccine.

In this sample, this clonotype turned up a few times. This sequence joins TRBV3-1 and TRBJ1-2; possibly TRBD1 for D (6 bases). From germline, CDR1 is LGHDT and CDR2 YNNKEL (reference sequence). V gave up 2 bases and J gave up 4 bases, with 17 bases separating them. The CDR3 consists of 16 residues. As DNA, the CDR3 is TGTGCCAGCAGCCAACGTTGGGGGGGGCCGGGCTATGGCTACACCTTC. It encodes CASSQRWGGPGYGYTF.

This clonotype has ten or more counts. V gene TRBV5-1 combines with J gene TRBJ2-1, with D possibly being TRBD1 (7 bases). The CDR3 sequence is 14 residues long. Trimming pared 9 bases from V and 5 bases from J, leaving 18 bases between. Germline CDR1 SGHRS, CDR2 YFSETQ. The CDR3 DNA reads as TGCGCCAAGAGCAGGGGGGTTAAACACAATGAGCAGTTCTTC. It specifies CAKSRGVKHNEQFF.

J is TRBJ1-5 and V is TRBV7-9; D is unresolved. The germline CDR1 and CDR2 sequences are SEHNR and FQNEAQ (reference sequence). Trimming took off 5 bases at V and 4 bases at J, with 12 bases between the two ends. CDR3 size: 14 residues. The CDR3 sequence is CASSGPGPNQPQHF. In DNA form, the CDR3 reads TGTGCCAGCAGCGGACCGGGTCCAAATCAGCCCCAGCATTTT.

The V and J genes are TRBV29-1 and TRBJ1-2; no reliable D call. The V gene's germline CDR1 is SQVTM and CDR2 ANQGSEA. The CDR3 is 11 amino acids. V was cut by 7 bases and J by 3 bases, with 9 bases left in between. CDR3: CSAREYYGYTF. The CDR3 region has the DNA TGCAGCGCTCGGGAGTACTATGGCTACACCTTC.

This clonotype was seen a few times. The chain combines TRBV2 with TRBJ1-2; a possible D gene is TRBD1 (5 bases). Germline V lookup: CDR1 SNHLY, CDR2 FYNNEI. With 4 bases removed from V and 6 bases from J, the gap between germline ends came to 15 bases. The CDR3 is 14 amino acids. CDR3 protein: CASSGGRRVDGYTF. CDR3 nucleotides: TGTGCCAGCAGTGGTGGGCGCAGGGTTGATGGCTACACCTTC.

The chain has TRBV5-1 and TRBJ1-1; maybe TRBD1 (5 bases). Germline CDR1 is SGHRS and CDR2 is YFSETQ. V gave up 1 base and J gave up 2 bases, with 9 bases separating them. The length of the CDR3 is 14 residues. CDR3 sequence: CASSLIQANTEAFF. For the CDR3, the DNA is TGCGCCAGCAGCTTGATACAGGCTAACACTGAAGCTTTCTTT.

This clonotype was seen ten or more times. The rearrangement uses TRBV29-1 and TRBJ2-5; 11 bases agree with TRBD1. The germline V gene has CDR1 SQVTM and CDR2 ANQGSEA. This CDR3 spans 13 amino acids. V gave up 3 bases and J gave up 7 bases; unmatched junction bases: 4. The CDR3 DNA reads TGCAGCGTTGACCGGACAGGGGGCTCGACCCAGTACTTC. Protein: CSVDRTGGSTQYF.

The rearrangement joins TRBV5-5 to TRBJ2-3, with 7 bases identical to TRBD1. Germline V gene data show CDR1 as SGHKS and CDR2 as YYEKEE (reference sequence). CDR3 length equals 15 residues. The ends lost 5 bases at V and 6 bases at J; junction bases unmatched: 12. CDR3 residues: CASSLRGPVGDTQYF. CDR3 in DNA: TGTGCCAGCAGTTTGAGGGGGCCCGTCGGGGATACGCAGTATTTT.

Ten or more counts support this clonotype. This chain uses TRBV4-3 with TRBJ2-7, with 10 bases that match TRBD2. This CDR3 contains 15 residues. The germline V gene encodes CDR1 LGHNA and CDR2 YSLEER. J was trimmed by 2 bases and V by 0 bases; bases with no gene match: 1. CDR3 DNA sequence: TGCGCCAGCAGCCAAGATAGCGGGGGGACCTACGAGCAGTACTTC. It yields the protein CASSQDSGGTYEQYF.

V gene TRBV7-2 combines with J gene TRBJ2-7, with D possibly matching TRBD2 (6 bases). This CDR3 spans 14 amino acids. CDR1 and CDR2 (germline): SGHTA, FQGNSA. V shed 0 bases and J shed 7 bases, with 13 bases lying between them. The CDR3 coding sequence is TGTGCCAGCAGCTTAGCGTCTAGCAGCGGGGAGCAGTACTTC. The encoded protein is CASSLASSSGEQYF.

This clonotype was seen a handful of times. The chain carries TRBV5-1 and TRBJ2-7, with TRBD1 matching 9 bases. The junction had 7 bases not matched to a gene; V was cut back by 4 bases and J by 2 bases. The CDR3 is made up of 15 amino acids. Germline CDR1 is SGHRS and CDR2 is YFSETQ. Written as DNA, the CDR3 is TGCGCCAGCAGCACCTGGACAGGGGCCCCCTACGAGCAGTACTTC. The encoded protein is CASSTWTGAPYEQYF. The complete variable domain, with remaining parts taken from reference TRBV5-1 and TRBJ2-7, reads KAGVTQTPRYLIKTRGQQVTLSCSPISGHRSVSWYQQTPGQGLQFLFEYFSETQRNKGNFPGRFSGRQFSNSRSEMNVSTLELGDSALYLCASSTWTGAPYEQYFGPGTRLTVT.

This clonotype was seen a handful of times. The chain joins TRBV25-1 to TRBJ2-1; no definite D call. The V gene lost 4 bases and the J gene lost 1 base, with 11 bases spanning the gap. The germline V gene encodes CDR1 MGHDK and CDR2 SYGVNS. This CDR3 is 15 amino acids long. The CDR3 region is CASSVVGNSYNEQFF. The CDR3 bases are TGTGCCAGCAGTGTGGTGGGGAATTCCTACAATGAGCAGTTCTTC.

This clonotype has more than one count but fewer than ten. V usage is TRBV27 and J usage is TRBJ2-3; D gene unclear. Germline V gene data show CDR1 as MNHEY and CDR2 as SMNVEV (reference sequence). Trimming stripped 2 bases from V and 5 bases from J, with 14 bases between. This CDR3 region has 15 residues. The CDR3 loop is CASSLQSLWGDTQYF. CDR3 in DNA: TGTGCCAGCAGTTTACAGTCATTGTGGGGAGATACGCAGTATTTT.

Many counts were recorded for this clonotype. The V and J genes are TRBV12-3 or TRBV12-4 and TRBJ2-3; 10 nucleotides line up with TRBD2. The CDR3 spans 17 residues. V trimming: 1 base; J trimming: 7 bases; junction bases outside the gene matches: 11. CDR3 sequence (DNA): TGTGCCAGCAGTTTAGGAAGAAGGACTAGCGGCTCCAATACGCAGTATTTT. It encodes CASSLGRRTSGSNTQYF.

The gene calls are TRBV4-3 and TRBJ1-1; no reliable D call. Deletions cut 0 bases from V and 7 bases from J, with 15 bases between. The germline CDR1 and CDR2 sequences are LGHNA and YSLEER. This CDR3 has 15 amino acids. For the CDR3, the DNA is TGCGCCAGCAGCCAAGAGCTTACGATGTTAGGTGAAGCTTTCTTT. This sequence encodes CASSQELTMLGEAFF.

The rearrangement links TRBV20-1 to TRBJ2-1; the match to TRBD1 covers 9 bases. With V trimmed by 3 bases and J by 4 bases, 10 bases remained unmatched. Germline assignment: CDR1 DFQATT and CDR2 SNEGSKA (reference sequence). The CDR3 length is 16 residues. CDR3 sequence (DNA): TGCAGTGCTAGGGAAAGCCACGGGACAGGGTACAATGAGCAGTTCTTC. Translating gives CSARESHGTGYNEQFF.

The table lists this clonotype with a few counts. This sequence joins TRBV4-3 and TRBJ2-1; tentatively, D is TRBD2 (5 bases). V was clipped by 0 bases and J by 0 bases, with 9 bases between them. There are 16 residues in the CDR3. The germline CDR1 and CDR2 sequences are LGHNA and YSLEER. The CDR3 here is CASSQEYSASYNEQFF. The CDR3 bases are TGCGCCAGCAGCCAAGAGTATAGCGCCTCCTACAATGAGCAGTTCTTC.

The chain links TRBV7-2 to TRBJ2-3; D unclear. This CDR3 has 11 amino acids. CDR1 is SGHTA, CDR2 FQGNSA, per germline. V lost 1 base, J lost 8 bases, and 4 bases lay in between. The CDR3 region is CASSLVVTQYF. The CDR3 DNA sequence: TGTGCCAGCAGCTTAGTCGTTACGCAGTATTTT.

This chain links TRBV5-1 with TRBJ2-1; 11 bases line up with TRBD2. J lost 4 bases, V lost 4 bases, and 4 bases had no gene match. The length of the CDR3 is 15 residues. From germline, CDR1 is SGHRS and CDR2 YFSETQ. CDR3 in DNA: TGCGCCAGCAGCGTACTAGCGGGGGCTTACAATGAGCAGTTCTTC. This sequence encodes CASSVLAGAYNEQFF.

The chain is built from TRBV5-6 and TRBJ2-7; 8 positions match TRBD2. V lost 3 bases and J lost 6; bases outside the gene matches: 8. There are 14 residues in the CDR3. Per germline, CDR1 SGHDT and CDR2 YYEEEE. The CDR3 nucleotides read TGTGCCAGCAGCTGGGCGACTAGCGACGGCGAGCAGTACTTC. Its translation is CASSWATSDGEQYF. The entire variable domain, with the rest obtained from reference TRBV5-6 and TRBJ2-7, is as follows: DAGVTQSPTHLIKTRGQQVTLRCSPKSGHDTVSWYQQALGQGPQFIFQYYEEEERQRGNFPDRFSGHQFPNYSSELNVNALLLGDSALYLCASSWATSDGEQYFGPGTRLTVT.

This clonotype has more than one count but fewer than ten. The chain combines TRBV6-2 or TRBV6-3 with TRBJ2-7; no clear D gene. Germline V gives CDR1 MNHEY, CDR2 SVGEGT. The CDR3 loop spans 15 amino acids. V lost 5 bases, J lost 1 base, and 15 bases lay in between. CDR3: CASSLYIGRSYEQYF. The CDR3 DNA reads TGTGCCAGCAGTCTGTACATCGGACGGTCCTACGAGCAGTACTTC.

This clonotype occurred many times. The chain couples TRBV29-1 to TRBJ2-1, with D hard to call. Germline values: CDR1 SQVTM, CDR2 ANQGSEA. V shed 2 bases and J shed 7 bases, with 15 bases lying between them. The length of the CDR3 is 14 residues. The CDR3 sequence is CSVETPWPRNEQFF. DNA of the CDR3: TGCAGCGTTGAAACGCCGTGGCCGCGAAATGAGCAGTTCTTC.

The chain employs TRBV7-2 and TRBJ2-3; 7 bases line up with TRBD1. The CDR3 has 16 amino acids. The germline V gene has CDR1 SGHTA and CDR2 FQGNSA. J lost 3 bases, V lost 3 bases, and 9 bases had no gene match. CDR3 DNA: TGTGCCAGCAGCTTTCACAGGGGCGGTGGAACAGATACGCAGTATTTT. It encodes CASSFHRGGGTDTQYF.

This clonotype was seen repeatedly, ten times or more. The chain employs TRBV20-1 and TRBJ2-7; D unclear. The CDR3 spans 11 residues. V was trimmed by 6 bases and J by 1 base, leaving 7 bases between them. From germline, CDR1 is DFQATT and CDR2 SNEGSKA (reference sequence). In DNA form, the CDR3 reads TGCAGTGCCAAGGATTCCTACGAGCAGTACTTC. Protein: CSAKDSYEQYF.

This chain joins TRBV14 and TRBJ2-5; D may be TRBD1 or TRBD2 (6 bases each). The length of the CDR3 is 18 residues. V lost 2 bases and J lost 2, with 21 bases in between. Per germline, CDR1 SGHDN and CDR2 FVKESK. The CDR3 sequence is CASSQMVRQGGLQETQYF. As DNA, the CDR3 is TGTGCCAGCAGCCAAATGGTCCGACAAGGGGGACTGCAAGAGACCCAGTACTTC.